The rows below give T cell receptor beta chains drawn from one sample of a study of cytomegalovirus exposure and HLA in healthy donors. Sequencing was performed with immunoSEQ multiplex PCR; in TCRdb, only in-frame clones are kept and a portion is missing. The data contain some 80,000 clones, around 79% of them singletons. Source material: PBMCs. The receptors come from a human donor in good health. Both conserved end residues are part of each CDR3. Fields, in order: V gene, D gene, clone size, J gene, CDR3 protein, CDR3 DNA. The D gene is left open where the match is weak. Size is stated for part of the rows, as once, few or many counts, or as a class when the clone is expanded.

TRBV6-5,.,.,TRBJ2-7,CASSAEGSGAYEQYF,TGTGCCAGCAGCGCCGAAGGTAGCGGCGCCTACGAGCAGTACTTC
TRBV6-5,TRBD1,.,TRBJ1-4,CATKGTGGMEKLFF,TGTGCCACCAAGGGGACAGGGGGAATGGAAAAACTGTTTTTT
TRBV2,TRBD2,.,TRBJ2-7,CATSTGTSYEQYF,TGTGCCACAAGCACCGGGACTAGCTACGAGCAGTACTTC
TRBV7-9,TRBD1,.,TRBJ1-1,CASSFDRVEEAFF,TGTGCCAGCAGCTTCGACAGGGTAGAAGAAGCTTTCTTT
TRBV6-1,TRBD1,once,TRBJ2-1,CASSRQGAVYNEQFF,TGTGCCAGCAGTCGACAGGGGGCGGTATACAATGAGCAGTTCTTC
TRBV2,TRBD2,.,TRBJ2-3,CASQGGLSTDTQYF,TGTGCCAGCCAGGGAGGGCTTAGCACAGATACGCAGTATTTT
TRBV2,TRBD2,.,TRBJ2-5,CASRVAGAQETQYF,TGTGCCAGCAGAGTAGCGGGGGCGCAAGAGACCCAGTACTTC
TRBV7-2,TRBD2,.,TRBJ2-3,CASSLVSGVADTQYF,TGTGCCAGCAGCTTAGTTAGCGGGGTTGCAGATACGCAGTATTTT
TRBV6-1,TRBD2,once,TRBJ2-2,CANREGGELFF,TGTGCCAACCGGGAGGGCGGGGAGCTGTTTTTT
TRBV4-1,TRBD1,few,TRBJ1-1,CASSLTRDSRQAFF,TGCGCCAGCAGCCTAACGCGGGACAGCAGACAAGCTTTCTTT
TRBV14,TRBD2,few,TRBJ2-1,CASSHAGASGGAYNEQFF,TGTGCCAGCAGCCACGCTGGGGCTAGCGGGGGAGCGTACAATGAGCAGTTCTTC
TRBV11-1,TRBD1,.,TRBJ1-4,CASSQTGMNEKLFF,TGTGCCAGCAGCCAGACAGGGATGAATGAAAAACTGTTTTTT
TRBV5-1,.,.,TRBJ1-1,CASSLVGGFDTEAFF,TGCGCCAGCAGCTTGGTTGGGGGCTTTGACACTGAAGCTTTCTTT
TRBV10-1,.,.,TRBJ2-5,CASSPEDQETQYF,TGCGCCAGCAGTCCCGAGGACCAAGAGACCCAGTACTTC
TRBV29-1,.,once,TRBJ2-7,CSVTGYGEQYF,TGCAGCGTCACAGGGTACGGCGAGCAGTACTTC
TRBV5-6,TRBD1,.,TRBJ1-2,CASSLGQLYGYTF,TGTGCCAGCAGCCTGGGACAGCTCTATGGCTACACCTTC
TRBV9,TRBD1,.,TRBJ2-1,CASSVGGQGGLGQFF,TGTGCCAGCAGCGTAGGGGGACAGGGAGGCTTAGGGCAGTTCTTC
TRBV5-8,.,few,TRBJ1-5,CASQWGPGNQPQHF,TGTGCCAGCCAATGGGGGCCAGGGAATCAGCCCCAGCATTTT
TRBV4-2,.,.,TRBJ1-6,CASSRSTGDDNSPLHF,TGTGCCAGCAGCCGATCGACAGGAGATGACAATTCACCCCTCCACTTT
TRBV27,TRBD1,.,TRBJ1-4,CATSGQGGYRSLEKLFF,TGTGCCACCTCGGGACAGGGAGGATATAGGTCGCTTGAAAAACTGTTTTTT
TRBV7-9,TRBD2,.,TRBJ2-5,CASSLETWGLAGHQETQYF,TGTGCCAGCAGCTTAGAGACATGGGGACTAGCGGGGCACCAAGAGACCCAGTACTTC
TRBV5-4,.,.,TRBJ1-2,CASSLGADTYGYTF,TGTGCCAGCAGCTTAGGGGCAGATACCTATGGCTACACCTTC
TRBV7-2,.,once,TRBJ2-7,CASSLGTRGRTYEQYF,TGTGCCAGCAGCTTAGGGACGCGGGGCCGGACCTACGAGCAGTACTTC
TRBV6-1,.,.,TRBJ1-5,CAIWAQKGNQPQHF,TGTGCTATCTGGGCGCAGAAAGGAAATCAGCCCCAGCATTTT
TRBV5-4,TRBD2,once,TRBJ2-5,CASSPGLAGYQETQYF,TGTGCCAGCAGCCCAGGACTAGCGGGGTACCAAGAGACCCAGTACTTC
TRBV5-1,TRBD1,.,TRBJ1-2,CASRTGQGNYGYTF,TGCGCCAGCAGGACGGGACAGGGTAACTATGGCTACACCTTC
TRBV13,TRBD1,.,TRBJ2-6,CASSLDREPGANVLTF,TGTGCCAGCAGCTTGGACAGGGAACCTGGGGCCAACGTCCTGACTTTC
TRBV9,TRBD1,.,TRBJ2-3,CASSVVRQGSGTQYF,TGTGCCAGCAGCGTAGTAAGACAGGGAAGTGGTACGCAGTATTTT
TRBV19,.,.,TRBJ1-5,CASNPSGNQPQHF,TGTGCCAGTAACCCGTCGGGCAATCAGCCCCAGCATTTT
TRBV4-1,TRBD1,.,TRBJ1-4,CASSQPGQGDEKLFF,TGCGCCAGCAGCCAACCTGGACAGGGGGATGAAAAACTGTTTTTT
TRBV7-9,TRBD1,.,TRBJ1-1,CASSWGQGGANTEAFF,TGTGCCAGCAGCTGGGGACAGGGGGGAGCGAACACTGAAGCTTTCTTT
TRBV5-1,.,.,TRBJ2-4,CASSRDKNIQYF,TGCGCCAGCAGCCGGGACAAAAACATTCAGTACTTC
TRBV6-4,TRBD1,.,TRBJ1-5,CASEDRGNQPQHF,TGTGCCAGCGAAGACAGGGGAAATCAGCCCCAGCATTTT
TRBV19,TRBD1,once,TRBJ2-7,CATGTGIFGEQYF,TGTGCCACTGGGACAGGGATCTTTGGCGAGCAGTACTTC
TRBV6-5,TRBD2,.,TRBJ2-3,CASSQEAGGIRSQYF,TGTGCCAGCAGTCAGGAAGCGGGGGGGATTCGGTCGCAGTATTTT
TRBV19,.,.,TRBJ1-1,CASIHGGGGTEAFF,TGTGCCAGTATCCACGGGGGAGGTGGCACTGAAGCTTTCTTT
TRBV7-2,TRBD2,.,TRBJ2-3,CASSLAPLAGGSTDTQYF,TGTGCCAGCAGCTTAGCCCCGCTAGCGGGGGGGAGCACAGATACGCAGTATTTT
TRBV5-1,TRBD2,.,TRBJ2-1,CASSPTGTSGVNEQFF,TGCGCCAGCAGCCCCACCGGGACTAGCGGGGTTAATGAGCAGTTCTTC
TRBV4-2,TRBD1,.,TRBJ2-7,CASSARTGSYEQYF,TGTGCCAGCAGCGCCAGGACAGGCTCCTACGAGCAGTACTTC
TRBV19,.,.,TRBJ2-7,CASSTRQKGLSSYEQYF,TGTGCCAGTAGTACACGACAAAAGGGACTGAGCTCCTACGAGCAGTACTTC
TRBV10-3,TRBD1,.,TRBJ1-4,CAISESEGQGAEKLFF,TGTGCCATCAGTGAGTCGGAGGGACAGGGGGCGGAAAAACTGTTTTTT
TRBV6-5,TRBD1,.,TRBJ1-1,CASSYSPGGGTEAFF,TGTGCCAGCAGTTACTCCCCAGGGGGCGGGACTGAAGCTTTCTTT
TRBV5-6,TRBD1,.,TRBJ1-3,CASSRTGAGNTIYF,TGTGCCAGCAGCCGAACAGGGGCTGGAAACACCATATATTTT
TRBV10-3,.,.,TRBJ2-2,CAISVAITGELFF,TGTGCCATCAGTGTGGCAATCACCGGGGAGCTGTTTTTT
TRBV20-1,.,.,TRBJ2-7,CSAYHIGGRYF,TGCAGTGCTTATCATATTGGGGGGAGGTACTTC